This T cell receptor (beta chain) is drawn from a study of chemoradiotherapy in HPV16-positive cancers. Remarks on this clone: Antigen specificity is unknown.

The CDR3 has 11 amino acids. CDR1 is DFQATT and CDR2 is SNEGSKA in the germline V gene (reference sequence). Trimming shortened V by 7 bases and J by 4 bases, and 10 bases separated the two germline ends. Repertoires were sampled repeatedly during chemoradiotherapy. General observations from the study: Only two HPV16-positive patients supplied the functional HPV-specificity definition.

Produced via immunoSEQ multiplex PCR; TCRdb's table is partial and in-frame only. Of approximately 5,900 clones detected, roughly 84% appear once; the ten largest clones hold 6.3%. The chain employs TRBV20-1 and TRBJ1-2; D uncertain. The input for sequencing was tumor tissue, taken from a patient who underwent chemoradiotherapy. This clonotype was sampled from a human donor with HPV-associated anogenital cancer. CDR3 in DNA: TGCAGTGGGGTGCAGGTCTATGGCTACACCTTC. Translated: CSGVQVYGYTF.